This TCR beta chain was captured by sequencing in a study of T cell responses to AZD1222 COVID-19 vaccine. Germline values: CDR1 SNHLY, CDR2 FYNNEI. With 8 bases clipped from V and 0 bases from J, the junction kept 9 bases outside the gene matches. This CDR3 has 15 amino acids. General observations from the study: Spike-specific TCR breadth and depth went up after people got two AZD1222 doses.

Concerning this clone: Its antigen is as yet unknown.

Clones were sequenced by immunoSEQ multiplex PCR, and TCRdb holds only the in-frame ones, with some missing. The sample contains 100,000 or so clones, 89% of which appear only once. Sequenced here: peripheral blood, sampled 28 days after the second AZD1222 dose. The TCR sequence derives from an adult who received the AZD1222 COVID-19 vaccine. The V gene is TRBV2, the J gene TRBJ1-2; TRBD1 agrees at 7 bases. The CDR3 loop reads CASRSRDSPNYGYTF. In DNA form, the CDR3 reads TGTGCCAGCCGGAGCCGGGACAGCCCTAACTATGGCTACACCTTC.